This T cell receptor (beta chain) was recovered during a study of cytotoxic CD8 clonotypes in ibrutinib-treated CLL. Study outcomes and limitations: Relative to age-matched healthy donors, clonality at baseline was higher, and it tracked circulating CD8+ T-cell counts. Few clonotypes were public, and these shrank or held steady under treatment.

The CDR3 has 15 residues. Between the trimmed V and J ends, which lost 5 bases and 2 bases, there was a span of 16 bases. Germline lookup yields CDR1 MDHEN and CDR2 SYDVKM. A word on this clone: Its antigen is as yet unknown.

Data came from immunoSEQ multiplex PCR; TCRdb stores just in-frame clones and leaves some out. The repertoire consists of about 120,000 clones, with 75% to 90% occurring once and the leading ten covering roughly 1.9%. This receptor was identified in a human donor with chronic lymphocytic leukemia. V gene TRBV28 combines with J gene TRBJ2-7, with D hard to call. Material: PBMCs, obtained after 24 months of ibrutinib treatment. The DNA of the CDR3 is TGTGCCAGCAGTCCAATCGATAGCCGCCCCTACGAGCAGTACTTC. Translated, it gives CASSPIDSRPYEQYF.